A selection of T cell receptor beta chains follows, all from one sample in a study of T cells in Graves' hyperthyroidism and ophthalmopathy. TCRdb reprocessed the multiplex PCR reads with MiXCR, giving one entry per CDR3 protein. The table includes 360,000 or so distinct CDR3 sequences, 15% to 20% detected once. The source material was blood. Source of these receptors: a woman in her 40s with Graves' ophthalmopathy. Both conserved end residues are part of each CDR3. D genes are given only for firm matches. Size values are once, few and many counts, or a class for expanded clones, and some rows have none.

J | D | size | V | DNA | CDR3
TRBJ2-7 | TRBD2 | - | TRBV6-1 | TGTGCCAGCTTTACGTGGGGACTAGCGGCCTACGAGCAGTACTTC | CASFTWGLAAYEQYF
TRBJ1-1 | - | - | TRBV24-1 | TGTGCCACCCAGGTAGGGGCAGGGGCGAACACTGAAGCTTTCTTT | CATQVGAGANTEAFF
TRBJ1-4 | - | - | TRBV7-9 | TGTGCCAGCAGCTTACAGGGCGAGGAAAAACTGTTTTTT | CASSLQGEEKLFF
TRBJ1-1 | - | many | TRBV20-1 | TGCAGTGCTAGTACTCTGAGAAACACTGAAGCTTTCTTT | CSASTLRNTEAFF
TRBJ1-5 | - | many | TRBV24-1 | TGTGCCACCAGTGATTTAGGGGGAAATGGGCCCCAGCATTTT | CATSDLGGNGPQHF
TRBJ2-7 | TRBD2 | many | TRBV20-1 | TGCAGTGCTAAGAAGCGGGAACTCGACTACGAGCAGTACTTC | CSAKKRELDYEQYF
TRBJ1-2 | - | many | TRBV28 | TGTGCCAGCAGTTATAGGGTTGGCTACACCTTC | CASSYRVGYTF
TRBJ1-5 | - | few | TRBV5-6 | TGTGCCAGCAGCTCACCCTCGACCAATCAGCCCCAGCATTTT | CASSSPSTNQPQHF
TRBJ2-5 | TRBD2 | few | TRBV7-8 | TGTGCCAGCAGCTGGGGACTCGGAGCGGGAGGGGAGACCCAGTACTTC | CASSWGLGAGGETQYF
TRBJ2-7 | - | many | TRBV7-2 | TGTGCCAGCAGCTTAGGATGGCCCCGAGGACACGAGCAGTACTTC | CASSLGWPRGHEQYF
TRBJ2-7 | TRBD1 | many | TRBV6-5 | TGTGCCAGCAGTTACTCTCGGACAGGGCCCTACGAGCAGTACTTC | CASSYSRTGPYEQYF
TRBJ1-5 | - | many | TRBV30 | TGTGCCTGGGGGCACGGGGGCCGCAATCAGCCCCAGCATTTT | CAWGHGGRNQPQHF
TRBJ1-1 | - | many | TRBV4-1 | TGCGCCAGCAGCCAAGACCCGGGACATATAATGTCTTTGAACACTGAAGCTTTCTTT | CASSQDPGHIMSLNTEAFF
TRBJ1-1 | - | - | TRBV29-1 | TGCAGCGTTGTGGGCCCGCTAATGTCCAAGAACACTGAAGCTTTCTTT | CSVVGPLMSKNTEAFF
TRBJ2-2 | TRBD1 | many | TRBV19 | TGTGCCAGTAGTACCTGGACAGGGAGGAACACCGGGGAGCTGTTTTTT | CASSTWTGRNTGELFF
TRBJ2-7 | TRBD1 | many | TRBV6-2/TRBV6-3 | TGTGCCAGCAGACCCAGGAAAGGGACAGGGGGCGGGTACGAGCAGCACTTC | CASRPRKGTGGGYEQHF
TRBJ2-5 | - | - | TRBV5-1 | TGCGCCAGCAGCTCCACAGGGAAAGAGACCCAGTACTTC | CASSSTGKETQYF
TRBJ1-1 | - | few | TRBV12-3/TRBV12-4 | TGTGCCAGCAGCCCGGGGACTCCGCAGAACACTGAAGCTTTCTTT | CASSPGTPQNTEAFF
TRBJ2-5 | TRBD1 | - | TRBV12-3/TRBV12-4 | TGTGCCAGCAGTCCGGGGACAGGAGGGCAAGAGACCCAGTACTTC | CASSPGTGGQETQYF
TRBJ2-5 | TRBD2 | many | TRBV12-3/TRBV12-4 | TGTGCCAGCAGTCGAAATATAGCGGGAGAAGGCGAGACCCAGTACTTC | CASSRNIAGEGETQYF
TRBJ2-2 | TRBD2 | many | TRBV28 | TGTGCCAGCAGTTTTAGCGGGAGTCTGATCGGGGAGCTGTTTTTT | CASSFSGSLIGELFF
TRBJ2-5 | - | many | TRBV30 | TGTGCCTGGAGTGTACTGGGGCGGCGCCTCCAAGAGACCCAGTACTTC | CAWSVLGRRLQETQYF
TRBJ1-1 | - | few | TRBV12-3/TRBV12-4 | TGTGCCAGCAGTTTCTCCCTCGGCTCAGAAGCTTTCTTT | CASSFSLGSEAFF
TRBJ2-2 | TRBD2 | few | TRBV11-1 | TGTGCCAGCAGCTTGGGGACTAGCGGGACGGGCGGGGAGCTGTTTTTT | CASSLGTSGTGGELFF
TRBJ2-7 | TRBD1 | many | TRBV5-5 | TGTGCCAGCAGCATGGCTCCCGGGACAGTCGAGCAGTACTTC | CASSMAPGTVEQYF
TRBJ2-5 | - | - | TRBV15 | TGTGCCACCAGCAGAGCAGAAACTCAAGAGACCCAGTACTTC | CATSRAETQETQYF
TRBJ2-5 | - | few | TRBV7-9 | TGTGCCAGCTTAGGACAGTCACAAGAGACCCAGTACTTC | CASLGQSQETQYF
TRBJ1-1 | - | many | TRBV5-1 | TGCGCCAGCAGCTTGTCGGCGCAGGCGGTTTTAAGGACTGAAGCTTTCTTT | CASSLSAQAVLRTEAFF